The 5 T cell receptor beta chains given below trace back to one sample, sequenced in a study of blood T cells in healthy people across ages. A sample-barcoded 5' primer and a J-beta primer mix were used in a second PCR of roughly 6 to 11 cycles. Each CDR3 protein gets one entry after TCRdb re-called the 5' RACE reads with MiXCR. The sample includes fewer than 1 million distinct CDR3 sequences, around 42% of them seen just once. Sample: blood. These TCRs come from a man aged 55 to 69 in good health.

The chain carries TRBV28 and TRBJ2-5; tentatively, D is TRBD2 (6 bases). The CDR3 extends over 13 amino acids. Germline loops: CDR1 MDHEN, CDR2 SYDVKM. Trimming stripped 0 bases from V and 5 bases from J, with 7 bases between. The CDR3 coding sequence is TGTGCCAGCAGTTTATGGGAGGGGGAGACCCAGTACTTC. As protein: CASSLWEGETQYF.

This clonotype was observed a handful of times. The V and J genes are TRBV5-1 and TRBJ2-7; 10 bases are a match to TRBD1. Germline loops: CDR1 SGHRS, CDR2 YFSETQ. V gave up 5 bases and J gave up 3 bases; unmatched junction bases: 20. The CDR3 is 19 amino acids. CDR3 residues: CASRDRRMGQGLFVYEQYF. Written as DNA, the CDR3 is TGCGCCAGCAGGGATAGACGCATGGGACAGGGGTTGTTCGTCTACGAGCAGTACTTC.

This rearrangement joins TRBV7-9 to TRBJ2-5; D gene unclear. V lost 1 base and J 3 bases, leaving 15 bases between the germline ends. The CDR3 extends over 16 amino acids. Per the germline V gene, CDR1 is SEHNR and CDR2 is FQNEAQ (reference sequence). CDR3 DNA sequence: TGTGCCAGCAGCTTAGGGGCACCTCCCGAGGAAGAGACCCAGTACTTC. It encodes CASSLGAPPEEETQYF.

This clonotype came up a few times. The CDR3 region has the DNA TGTGCCAGCAGCCAATCCACAGGGAGGGTTGTAGAGACCCAGTACTTC. This sequence encodes CASSQSTGRVVETQYF. The V call is TRBV3-1, the J call TRBJ2-5; weak D call: TRBD2 (7 bases). The CDR3 covers 16 residues. V was cut by 2 bases and J by 4 bases, with 17 bases left in between. Germline-derived CDR1 and CDR2 are LGHDT and YNNKEL (reference sequence).

This clonotype is a singleton in its sample. This chain joins TRBV14 and TRBJ2-5; no clear D gene. Germline CDR1 reads SGHDN; CDR2 reads FVKESK. This CDR3 contains 14 residues. Deletions cut 8 bases from V and 0 bases from J, with 13 bases between. CDR3 in DNA: TGTGCCAGCGGCCGCGTAGGCTACCAAGAGACCCAGTACTTC. The encoded protein is CASGRVGYQETQYF. The full variable domain, rest sourced from reference TRBV14 and TRBJ2-5, is EAGVTQFPSHSVIEKGQTVTLRCDPISGHDNLYWYRRVMGKEIKFLLHFVKESKQDESGMPNNRFLAERTGGTYSTLKVQPAELEDSGVYFCASGRVGYQETQYFGPGTRLLVL.